The text below deals with one T cell receptor (beta chain). Which antigen it targets is not known. No base-level quality is on record; no much larger clone is a single base apart. These data belong to a study of control samples from healthy donors and cancer patients (dated by TCRdb to about 2020). CDR1 LGHDT and CDR2 YNNKEL were looked up in the germline V gene (reference sequence). V and J are trimmed by 4 bases and 3 bases, and the gene matches miss 4 bases of the junction. From cysteine to phenylalanine, the CDR3 is 15 amino acids long. The retained sequence is limited to the CDR3, 45 bases, with the frame set at the first base. Library preparation employed the immunoSEQ multiplex PCR assay. TCRdb retrieved this table from immuneACCESS and kept in-frame rearrangements only. Not all clones are present; in checked studies, unresolved V genes account for under half, and no reason is known for the remainder. The table for this sample lists 140,000 to 150,000 clones; 75% to 95% of them were counted only once. Jointly, the top ten make up roughly 3.2% of the sample.

The material sequenced was blood. This chain joins TRBV3-1 (or the pseudogene TRBV3-2) to TRBJ2-3; TRBD2 matches 10 bases in the middle. This receptor was taken from a man aged 25 to 45 in good health. The CDR3 here reads CASSPLLAGTDTQYF. The DNA reads TGTGCCAGCAGCCCTTTACTAGCGGGGACAGATACGCAGTATTTT.